Listed below are T cell receptor beta chains from one sample, sequenced in a study of cytomegalovirus exposure and HLA in healthy donors. The data were produced by immunoSEQ multiplex PCR, yet TCRdb's version contains in-frame clones alone and is incomplete. The data hold fewer than 150,000 clones, with about 83% observed a single time. The source material was PBMCs. The receptors derive from a woman in her 40s in good health and CMV-seropositive. CDR3s include the opening cysteine and the closing phenylalanine or tryptophan. A D gene is named only where the DNA matches it firmly. Clone size is not always given. Where it is, it says once, few, many or a class for expanded clones.

d_gene,abundance,j_gene,v_gene,CDR3nt,CDR3aa
-,once,TRBJ1-6,TRBV11-2,TGTGCCAGCAGCTTAGGGACAGCCCTCCACTTT,CASSLGTALHF
-,-,TRBJ2-1,TRBV7-9,TGTGCCAGCAGCTTATACAATGATCAGTTCTTC,CASSLYNDQFF
TRBD2,once,TRBJ2-3,TRBV4-1,TGCGCCAGCAGCCAAGATACCTTAGCGGGAGGGAGCACAGATACGCAGTATTTT,CASSQDTLAGGSTDTQYF
TRBD2,-,TRBJ2-7,TRBV7-2,TGTGCCAGCAGCTTAGAGGGACTAGCGGGAAACTACGAGCAGTACTTC,CASSLEGLAGNYEQYF
TRBD1,-,TRBJ2-2,TRBV6-5,TGTGCCAGCAGTTTTTCAGGGGGCGCGAGCACCGGGGAGCTGTTTTTT,CASSFSGGASTGELFF
TRBD1,few,TRBJ1-2,TRBV7-8,TGTGCCAGCAGCCTTGACAGGGCTAGAGGCTACACCTTC,CASSLDRARGYTF
TRBD2,-,TRBJ2-3,TRBV12-5,TGTGCTAGTGGTCCTAGCGGGGGTGGCACAGATACGCAGTATTTT,CASGPSGGGTDTQYF
TRBD2,-,TRBJ2-1,TRBV18,TGTGCCAGCTCACCCGGACTAGCGGAGTACAATGAGCAGTTCTTC,CASSPGLAEYNEQFF
TRBD1,-,TRBJ2-7,TRBV5-4,TGTGCCAGCAGCCGACAGGGGGGATCCTACGAGCAGTACTTC,CASSRQGGSYEQYF
-,few,TRBJ2-5,TRBV4-3,TGCGCCAGCAGCCAAGATAGGATTGGGGCCGAGACCCAGTACTTC,CASSQDRIGAETQYF
-,few,TRBJ1-1,TRBV5-1,TGCGCCAGCAGCTTGGGGCAGGGGAGGGGCACTGAAGCTTTCTTT,CASSLGQGRGTEAFF
-,-,TRBJ2-1,TRBV9,TGTGCCAGCAGCGTAGAGGGCGGGATCACCTACAATGAGCAGTTCTTC,CASSVEGGITYNEQFF
TRBD2,-,TRBJ2-7,TRBV11-3,TGTGCCAGCAGCATCGCTAGCGGGGGGAACGAGCAGTACTTC,CASSIASGGNEQYF
TRBD1,-,TRBJ1-2,TRBV6-5,TGTGCCAGCGGTTACTCGGACAGGAGACACTATGGCTACACCTTC,CASGYSDRRHYGYTF
TRBD1,-,TRBJ1-1,TRBV5-5,TGTGCCAGCAGCTTGGGCAGGGGGCAGGGTAGCACTGAAGCTTTCTTT,CASSLGRGQGSTEAFF
TRBD1,once,TRBJ2-5,TRBV29-1,TGCAGCGCGAAGGGGACAGGGAAAGAGACCCAGTACTTC,CSAKGTGKETQYF
-,-,TRBJ1-2,TRBV18,TGTGCCAGCTCACAGCAGGACTATGGCTACACCTTC,CASSQQDYGYTF
TRBD2,-,TRBJ2-3,TRBV19,TGTGCCCCACTAGCGGGAGGGCCTGATACGCAGTATTTT,CAPLAGGPDTQYF
TRBD1,-,TRBJ2-2,TRBV2,TGTGCCAGCAGTGAGGGGAGACAGGGGAACACCGGGGAGCTGTTTTTT,CASSEGRQGNTGELFF
-,-,TRBJ2-3,TRBV12-5,TGTGCTAGTGGTTTGTACAGCGGAGGGACAGATACGCAGTATTTT,CASGLYSGGTDTQYF
-,few,TRBJ1-6,TRBV2,TGTGCCAGCCGGGGGGATCTCGCTTCACCCCTCCACTTT,CASRGDLASPLHF
TRBD1,-,TRBJ2-3,TRBV9,TGTGCCAGCAGCGCTCGGACAGGGACAGATACGCAGTATTTT,CASSARTGTDTQYF
TRBD2,-,TRBJ2-2,TRBV19,TGTGCCAGTAGTCTGTGGACTAGCGGGAGCAACGGGGAGCTGTTTTTT,CASSLWTSGSNGELFF
TRBD1,few,TRBJ1-2,TRBV10-3,TGTGCCACAACCGGGACAGGGGGTAAGGATGGCTACACCTTC,CATTGTGGKDGYTF
-,once,TRBJ1-1,TRBV9,TGTGCCAGCAGCCGGGGGGGGCAGGGTGAAGCTTTCTTT,CASSRGGQGEAFF
TRBD2,-,TRBJ2-3,TRBV7-6,TGTGCCAGCGAAAGACTAGCGGGGAGACCAGATACGCAGTATTTT,CASERLAGRPDTQYF
-,-,TRBJ2-2,TRBV12-5,TGTGCTAGTGCCCTCGACAGCACCACCGGGGAGCTGTTTTTT,CASALDSTTGELFF
TRBD2,-,TRBJ2-7,TRBV11-2,TGTGCCAGCAGCGAGGGCGGCGGGAGCTCCTACGAGCAGTACTTC,CASSEGGGSSYEQYF
TRBD2,-,TRBJ2-3,TRBV6-5,TGTGCCAGCAGCCGTACAGCGGGGGGTTATACGCAGTATTTT,CASSRTAGGYTQYF
-,-,TRBJ1-6,TRBV14,TGTGCCAGCAGCCAAGAAATCAGGGTGGCCCTCCACTTT,CASSQEIRVALHF
-,-,TRBJ1-1,TRBV19,TGTGCCAGTATCCCCTCCCCGAACACTGAAGCTTTCTTT,CASIPSPNTEAFF
TRBD1,-,TRBJ1-1,TRBV18,TGTGCCAGCTCAACAGGGGGGAACACTGAAGCTTTCTTT,CASSTGGNTEAFF
-,-,TRBJ1-6,TRBV7-2,TGTGCCAGCAGCTTAGACAGGTTTTACTCCTATAATTCACCCCTCCACTTT,CASSLDRFYSYNSPLHF
-,-,TRBJ2-7,TRBV27,TGTGCCAGCAGTTCAGGAGGGAATGATGGCTACGAGCAGTACTTC,CASSSGGNDGYEQYF
-,-,TRBJ2-5,TRBV2,TGTGCCAGCAGCGCAAGGGGGGGGCTGGAGACCCAGTACTTC,CASSARGGLETQYF
-,few,TRBJ1-2,TRBV10-1,TGCGCCAGCCCCCAGGGGAAGCAGGGTTCTAACTATGGCTACACCTTC,CASPQGKQGSNYGYTF
-,-,TRBJ2-1,TRBV5-1,TGCGCCAGCAGCGCCCGGGATTTAGGGGGCAATGAGCAGTTCTTC,CASSARDLGGNEQFF
TRBD1,-,TRBJ1-6,TRBV6-5,TGTGCCAGCAGGGCCTCCGGACAGGGTTTTTCACCCCTCCACTTT,CASRASGQGFSPLHF
-,few,TRBJ2-5,TRBV15,TGTGCCACCAGCAGAGGGGGCAAGCAGACCCAACGAGAGACCCAGTACTTC,CATSRGGKQTQRETQYF
-,few,TRBJ1-2,TRBV19,TGTGCCAGTAGTGTGGACAGTTGGAACACCTTC,CASSVDSWNTF
-,-,TRBJ2-7,TRBV27,TGTGCCAGCAGTCCCGGGACTCCACAGCAGTACTTC,CASSPGTPQQYF
TRBD2,-,TRBJ2-6,TRBV6-6,TGTGCCAGTGGACTAGCGGGAACCGGGGCCAACGTCCTGACTTTC,CASGLAGTGANVLTF